This TCR beta chain was obtained from a study of siplizumab effects on memory and regulatory T cells (dated by TCRdb to 2018 to 2020). Regarding the complete study: The effect of the anti-CD2 antibody siplizumab on alloreactive T-cell subsets was examined in allogeneic mixed lymphocyte reactions constructed from human PBMCs. The study at large found these results: Because sequences at frequencies below about 10^-5 were poorly captured, only a minor fraction of alloreactive clones could be mapped back to unstimulated subsets. The cumulative frequency of alloreactive sequences traceable to unstimulated CD4+ memory T cells was significantly reduced by siplizumab. Whether proliferating Tregs from siplizumab cultures were suppressive was not functionally confirmed. Among mappable alloreactive CD4+ clones, an average Treg-derived fraction of over 60% was observed with siplizumab, compared with 26.9% in control reactions. About 75-96% of proliferating CD4+ or CD8+ clones could not be given a naive or memory phenotype. Unstimulated naive T cells appeared to be more diverse than memory T cells, and naive cells seemed to make a substantial contribution to the alloresponse.

Additional sequencing covered unstimulated subsets from a few donor pairs, namely CD8+ effector memory, CD4+ naive, CD8+ TEMRA, CD4+ memory and CD8+ naive. Sorted unstimulated T cells and proliferating T cells recovered from mixed lymphocyte reactions were subjected to TCRbeta CDR3 sequencing. Fresh whole blood from about ten HLA-typed healthy donors served as the source for isolating PBMCs. Regarding this clone: Its antigen specificity is not known. Within one base of it there is no much larger clone, and no base qualities were kept.

Libraries were prepared through the immunoSEQ multiplex PCR assay. About 10^5 TCR templates per sample were assayed by the deep sequencing platform. Genomic DNA extracted from sorted T cells was used for TCRbeta CDR3 sequencing. Under the source paper's analysis protocol: The R programming language was used for clonal analysis of TCRbeta CDR3 data. Alloreactive CD4+ and CD8+ clones were defined by comparing unstimulated samples with post-reaction CFSE-low samples. By matching sequences to the repertoires of sorted unstimulated Treg and non-Treg cells, each alloreactive CD4+ clone was assigned a regulatory or non-regulatory origin. The clones in this table, taken by TCRdb from immuneACCESS, are in-frame only. Not every clone is retained; where verified, under half of the shortfall comes from an unresolved V gene, and the cause of the rest is unknown. V, J and clone size are those of that table, while D and trimming were read from the DNA. Recorded for this sample are 50,000 or so clones; 87% of them occurred a single time. Clones ranked in the top ten supply around 0.3% of the sample.

From cysteine to phenylalanine, the CDR3 is 15 amino acids long. Here the CDR3 DNA is all that survives: 45 bases in frame from base 1. From the germline V gene, CDR1 is MGHRA and CDR2 is YSYEKL. From V the trimming removes 0 bases and from J it removes 4 bases, while the gene matches leave 2 bases of the junction unaccounted for. This receptor was identified in a human donor in good health. Sequencing was done on a sample of naive CD8+ T cells sorted from blood. What the cell subset or site label conveys for this sample: unstimulated naive T cells. Recombination joined TRBV4-1 with TRBJ2-7; TRBD1 agrees with 11 junctional bases. The CDR3 has the sequence CASSQEGQGVYEQYF. The base sequence is TGCGCCAGCAGCCAAGAGGGACAGGGGGTTTACGAGCAGTACTTC.